A selection of T cell receptor beta chains follows, all from one sample in a study of identical twins. TCRdb used MiXCR to reprocess the 5' RACE reads, holding one entry per CDR3 protein. The sample has around 670,000 distinct CDR3 sequences, 6.1% seen once. Sequencing was performed on naive T cells sorted from blood. These receptors all come from a man in his late teens or twenties in good health. Each CDR3 is given with its conserved first and last residue. Each record gives: CDR3 protein, CDR3 DNA, D gene, V gene, clone size, J gene. D genes are given only for firm matches. Expanded clones get a size class; other rows say once, few or many, or leave the size out.

CASRGQGATVYGYTF	TGTGCCAGCAGAGGACAGGGGGCGACAGTCTATGGCTACACCTTC	TRBD1	TRBV28	many	TRBJ1-2
CASSLTRQGVAFF	TGTGCCAGCAGCTTAACCCGACAGGGGGTAGCTTTCTTT	TRBD1	TRBV7-2	few	TRBJ1-1
CASSLFSRPQGDEQFF	TGTGCCAGCAGTCTTTTCTCCCGGCCCCAGGGGGATGAGCAGTTCTTC	TRBD1	TRBV28	NA	TRBJ2-1
CASSLRQGAYEKLFF	TGTGCCAGCAGCTTGAGACAGGGGGCATATGAAAAACTGTTTTTT	TRBD1	TRBV5-6	NA	TRBJ1-4
CATTTAAPGNEQFF	TGTGCCACAACGACGGCAGCTCCGGGGAATGAGCAGTTCTTC	NA	TRBV10-3	many	TRBJ2-1
CSATRRFMNTEAFF	TGCAGTGCTACTAGACGGTTCATGAACACTGAAGCTTTCTTT	NA	TRBV20-1	NA	TRBJ1-1
CASSQLAGGSYNEQFF	TGTGCCAGCAGTCAGCTAGCGGGAGGCTCCTACAATGAGCAGTTCTTC	TRBD2	TRBV2	many	TRBJ2-1
CASSLVRTQETQYF	TGTGCCAGCAGCTTGGTCAGGACTCAAGAGACCCAGTACTTC	NA	TRBV7-9	many	TRBJ2-5
CASGSPQLGGGGNQPQHF	TGTGCTAGTGGTTCACCCCAGTTAGGGGGAGGTGGCAATCAGCCCCAGCATTTT	NA	TRBV12-5	NA	TRBJ1-5
CAISESGDRVTYEQYF	TGTGCCATCAGTGAGTCTGGGGACAGGGTCACCTACGAGCAGTACTTC	TRBD1	TRBV10-3	many	TRBJ2-7
CASSMGQGESTDTQYF	TGTGCCAGCAGCATGGGACAGGGTGAAAGCACAGATACGCAGTATTTT	TRBD1	TRBV28	many	TRBJ2-3
CAIGLAGGPGNEQFF	TGTGCCATAGGACTAGCGGGAGGGCCGGGCAATGAGCAGTTCTTC	TRBD2	TRBV24-1	many	TRBJ2-1
CASSESLGRAADTQYF	TGCGCCAGCAGTGAGTCGTTAGGTCGTGCGGCAGATACGCAGTATTTT	NA	TRBV10-1	few	TRBJ2-3
CASKTPRSYEQYF	TGTGCCAGCAAGACACCTCGCTCCTACGAGCAGTACTTC	NA	TRBV6-1	few	TRBJ2-7
CASSHSTDTQYF	TGCGCCAGCAGCCACAGCACAGATACGCAGTATTTT	NA	TRBV4-1	many	TRBJ2-3
CASSLRGGGDQPQHF	TGCGCCAGCAGCTTAAGAGGGGGGGGCGACCAGCCCCAGCATTTT	NA	TRBV5-1	few	TRBJ1-5
CASSPPVTGTYEQYF	TGTGCCAGCAGCCCCCCGGTGACAGGCACCTACGAGCAGTACTTC	NA	TRBV7-9	NA	TRBJ2-7
CSVEDSADTQYF	TGCAGCGTTGAAGATTCTGCAGATACGCAGTATTTT	NA	TRBV29-1	many	TRBJ2-3
CASSLEMSGRVTDTQYF	TGTGCCAGCAGTTTAGAAATGAGCGGGAGAGTCACAGATACGCAGTATTTT	TRBD2	TRBV12-3/TRBV12-4	many	TRBJ2-3
CASSSSVGGLGNTEAFF	TGTGCCAGCAGCTCGAGTGTGGGTGGGTTGGGGAACACTGAAGCTTTCTTT	NA	TRBV7-9	many	TRBJ1-1
CASRSLRVAKNIQYF	TGTGCCAGCAGATCCCTCAGGGTAGCCAAAAACATTCAGTACTTC	NA	TRBV28	many	TRBJ2-4
CASSQIRGTGELFF	TGTGCCAGCAGCCAGATCAGGGGAACCGGGGAGCTGTTTTTT	NA	TRBV14	NA	TRBJ2-2
CASSTSTGHQETQYF	TGTGCCAGTAGTACATCGACAGGACACCAAGAGACCCAGTACTTC	NA	TRBV19	NA	TRBJ2-5
CASSESDLGARETQYF	TGTGCCAGCAGTGAATCCGATTTGGGGGCTCGGGAGACCCAGTACTTC	NA	TRBV25-1	few	TRBJ2-5
CATSRGGDGSYNEQFF	TGTGCCACCAGCAGAGGAGGGGATGGCTCCTACAATGAGCAGTTCTTC	NA	TRBV15	few	TRBJ2-1
CSAQTGREADTQYF	TGCAGTGCCCAGACAGGACGGGAGGCAGATACGCAGTATTTT	NA	TRBV20-1	many	TRBJ2-3
CASSYGGGTGLNEQFF	TGTGCCAGCAGTTACGGGGGGGGGACAGGGCTCAATGAGCAGTTCTTC	TRBD1	TRBV6-5	few	TRBJ2-1
CASSPPSGASQPQHF	TGTGCCAGCTCACCACCGTCAGGGGCTAGTCAGCCCCAGCATTTT	NA	TRBV18	few	TRBJ1-5
CASSFSGTAYEQYF	TGTGCCAGCAGCTTTAGCGGGACGGCCTACGAGCAGTACTTC	TRBD2	TRBV7-9	few	TRBJ2-7
CATSRDHGGAETQYF	TGTGCCACCAGCAGAGATCATGGGGGTGCCGAGACCCAGTACTTC	NA	TRBV15	many	TRBJ2-5
CASSLEIGGSSPLHF	TGTGCCAGCAGCTTAGAGATTGGGGGAAGCTCACCCCTCCACTTT	NA	TRBV11-2	NA	TRBJ1-6
CASSGTGEALNEQFF	TGTGCCAGTAGCGGGACGGGGGAGGCCCTCAATGAGCAGTTCTTC	NA	TRBV19	NA	TRBJ2-1
CASGLPPVVTQYF	TGTGCTAGTGGTTTGCCCCCCGTAGTGACCCAGTACTTC	NA	TRBV12-5	NA	TRBJ2-5
CAISEGGGLAGVDEQFF	TGTGCCATCAGTGAGGGTGGGGGGCTAGCGGGAGTGGATGAGCAGTTCTTC	TRBD2	TRBV10-3	NA	TRBJ2-1
CASSLARVSGVNEQFF	TGTGCCAGCAGCTTGGCCCGGGTCTCGGGGGTGAATGAGCAGTTCTTC	NA	TRBV5-5	NA	TRBJ2-1
CASSYGQQETQYF	TGCGCCAGCAGCTACGGACAACAAGAGACCCAGTACTTC	NA	TRBV5-1	NA	TRBJ2-5
CSARTIAGGPGEQFF	TGCAGTGCTCGAACTATAGCGGGAGGGCCTGGTGAGCAGTTCTTC	TRBD2	TRBV20-1	many	TRBJ2-1
CAVRGQGSKKGELFF	TGTGCCGTCCGCGGACAGGGGAGTAAAAAGGGGGAGCTGTTTTTT	TRBD1	TRBV10-3	many	TRBJ2-2
CASGQPRDRGHFDEQFF	TGTGCCAGCGGGCAGCCCCGCGACAGGGGGCATTTTGATGAGCAGTTCTTC	TRBD1	TRBV9	many	TRBJ2-1
CASSRPGQITDTQYF	TGTGCCAGCAGTCGACCGGGACAGATAACAGATACGCAGTATTTT	TRBD1	TRBV6-2/TRBV6-3	few	TRBJ2-3
CASSLMIGSYNEQFF	TGTGCCAGCAGTTTAATGATTGGGTCCTACAATGAGCAGTTCTTC	NA	TRBV12-3/TRBV12-4	few	TRBJ2-1
CASNSPWGLNEKLFF	TGTGCCAGCAACTCCCCTTGGGGCCTAAATGAAAAACTGTTTTTT	NA	TRBV5-8	NA	TRBJ1-4
CASSFVMGSQFF	TGTGCCAGCAGCTTTGTCATGGGCTCCCAGTTCTTC	NA	TRBV5-5	many	TRBJ2-1
CASSPDAARGTYEQYF	TGTGCCAGCAGCCCCGACGCAGCGCGGGGAACCTACGAGCAGTACTTC	NA	TRBV27	few	TRBJ2-7
CATSDQPSTDTQYF	TGTGCCACCAGTGACCAGCCTAGCACAGATACGCAGTATTTT	NA	TRBV24-1	many	TRBJ2-3
CSARAAQETQYF	TGCAGTGCTAGGGCAGCGCAAGAGACCCAGTACTTC	NA	TRBV20-1	many	TRBJ2-5